One sample yielded the 25 T cell receptor beta chains listed below, sequenced in a study of blood T cell repertoires in COVID-19. Here immunoSEQ multiplex PCR was the method, and the copy in TCRdb shows in-frame clones only, minus some. Of more than 300,000 clones in the sample, roughly nine tenths were seen once. Specimen: PBMCs or T cells enriched from blood (not recorded which). These TCRs come from a young woman who had been exposed to COVID-19.

The chain uses TRBV27 and TRBJ2-7; 10 bases line up with TRBD1. Losses at the gene ends were 7 bases for V and 5 bases for J; bases not matched to a gene: 8. There are 14 residues in the CDR3. CDR1 and CDR2 from the germline V gene are MNHEY and SMNVEV (reference sequence). CDR3 sequence: CASTRRDRGHEQYF. Written as DNA, the CDR3 is TGTGCCAGCACTCGCCGGGACAGGGGCCACGAGCAGTACTTC.

The chain combines TRBV5-1 with TRBJ1-2, with 8 positions matching TRBD1. Germline CDR1 SGHRS, CDR2 YFSETQ. The CDR3 contains 16 residues. The junction had 9 bases not matched to a gene; V was cut back by 0 bases and J by 5 bases. CDR3: CASSLEGQGRGYGYTF. The CDR3 DNA reads as TGCGCCAGCAGCTTGGAAGGACAGGGTCGGGGATATGGCTACACCTTC.

This chain uses TRBV7-9 with TRBJ2-2, with a possible D match to TRBD1 (6 bases). Germline V gene lookup returns CDR1 SEHNR and CDR2 FQNEAQ (reference sequence). This CDR3 has 15 residues. The V gene lost 4 bases and the J gene lost 7 bases, with 16 bases spanning the gap. The CDR3 sequence is CASSYRGGRGGELFF. As DNA, the CDR3 is TGTGCCAGCAGCTACCGAGGGGGTAGAGGCGGGGAGCTGTTTTTT.

The rearrangement joins TRBV5-1 to TRBJ1-1, with D possibly being TRBD1 (5 bases). V gave up 3 bases and J gave up 7 bases, with 19 bases separating them. The CDR3 loop spans 15 amino acids. Per germline, CDR1 SGHRS and CDR2 YFSETQ. The CDR3 sequence: CASSSPFQTAHEAFF. CDR3 in DNA: TGCGCCAGCAGCTCCCCCTTTCAGACAGCCCATGAAGCTTTCTTT. The variable domain in full, completed from reference TRBV5-1 and TRBJ1-1, reads KAGVTQTPRYLIKTRGQQVTLSCSPISGHRSVSWYQQTPGQGLQFLFEYFSETQRNKGNFPGRFSGRQFSNSRSEMNVSTLELGDSALYLCASSSPFQTAHEAFFGQGTRLTVV.

The V call is TRBV12-5, the J call TRBJ1-1; no clear D gene. Trimming stripped 3 bases from V and 4 bases from J, with 12 bases between. The germline V gene encodes CDR1 LGHNT and CDR2 FRNRAP. The CDR3 spans 14 residues. CDR3: CASGFRGSSTEAFF. As DNA, the CDR3 is TGTGCTAGTGGTTTTCGCGGGAGTAGCACTGAAGCTTTCTTT.

This clone was detected only once. V usage is TRBV7-9 and J usage is TRBJ2-7; no reliable D call. Germline V CDR1 and CDR2: SEHNR, FQNEAQ (reference sequence). The CDR3 loop spans 11 amino acids. V dropped 3 bases and J dropped 2 bases, with 2 bases sitting between them. CDR3 residues: CASSFTYEQYF. The CDR3 region has the DNA TGTGCCAGCAGCTTTACCTACGAGCAGTACTTC.

The chain couples TRBV2 to TRBJ2-2; D ambiguous. CDR1 is SNHLY and CDR2 is FYNNEI in the germline V gene. V gave up 1 base and J gave up 5 bases, with 8 bases separating them. The CDR3 covers 14 residues. CDR3 residues: CASSEEPSTGELFF. The CDR3 region has the DNA TGTGCCAGCAGTGAAGAACCGAGTACCGGGGAGCTGTTTTTT.

This clone came up once. CDR3 sequence: CASSGLALETQYF. For the CDR3, the DNA is TGTGCCAGCAGTGGACTAGCTCTGGAGACCCAGTACTTC. The V gene is TRBV2, the J gene TRBJ2-5; TRBD2 agrees at 7 bases. Germline-derived CDR1 and CDR2 are SNHLY and FYNNEI. This CDR3 contains 13 residues. Trimming removed 4 bases from V and 5 bases from J; junction bases left unmatched: 4.

V usage is TRBV3-1 (or the pseudogene TRBV3-2) and J usage is TRBJ2-3, with 7 bases that match TRBD2. CDR1 LGHDT and CDR2 YNNKEL come from the germline V gene (reference sequence). CDR3 length equals 13 residues. With V trimmed by 8 bases and J by 3 bases, 5 bases remained unmatched. Here the CDR3 reads CASGRRGTDTQYF. The DNA for the CDR3 is TGTGCCAGCGGGCGGCGGGGGACAGATACGCAGTATTTT.

The rearrangement links TRBV19 to TRBJ1-1; TRBD1 is a possible D gene (5 bases). The germline CDR1 and CDR2 sequences are LNHDA and SQIVND (reference sequence). With 1 base removed from V and 0 bases from J, the gap between germline ends came to 15 bases. The CDR3 contains 17 residues. The chain's CDR3 is CASSIVKGRVMNTEAFF. The CDR3 DNA sequence: TGTGCCAGTAGTATAGTAAAAGGCAGGGTGATGAACACTGAAGCTTTCTTT.

The rearrangement links TRBV4-2 to TRBJ2-2; the match to TRBD1 covers 7 bases. CDR3 length: 15 residues. The V gene's germline CDR1 is LGHNA and CDR2 YNFKEQ. V was pared by 6 bases and J by 5 bases, with 9 bases of the junction left unmatched. In nucleotides, the CDR3 is TGTGCCAGCAGTCACGTGGGGACAGTAACCGGGGAGCTGTTTTTT. Translation: CASSHVGTVTGELFF.

The chain recombines TRBV6-5 with TRBJ1-2; D remains unclear. CDR1 and CDR2 from the germline V gene are MNHEY and SVGAGI. This CDR3 comprises 13 residues. Deletions cut 7 bases from V and 3 bases from J, with 12 bases between. CDR3 in DNA: TGTGCCAGCATTTCAACCGGGGACTATGGCTACACCTTC. Translated, it gives CASISTGDYGYTF.

CDR3 DNA: TGCGCCAGCAGTGAGTCTGGGGGGGGGCGCGGCACCGGGGAGCTGTTTTTT. Amino acids: CASSESGGGRGTGELFF. The chain recombines TRBV10-2 with TRBJ2-2; perhaps TRBD2 as D (7 bases). With 0 bases removed from V and 4 bases from J, the gap between germline ends came to 15 bases. Germline assignment: CDR1 WSHSY and CDR2 SAAADI. The CDR3 has 17 amino acids.

The rearrangement links TRBV12-5 to TRBJ2-7; 8 nucleotides agree with TRBD2. Losses at the gene ends were 0 bases for V and 7 bases for J; bases not matched to a gene: 2. Germline loops: CDR1 LGHNT, CDR2 FRNRAP. The CDR3 contains 13 residues. This CDR3 reads CASGLVRGGEQYF. CDR3 DNA: TGTGCTAGTGGTTTGGTTCGGGGGGGAGAGCAGTACTTC.

The rearrangement links TRBV9 to TRBJ1-6; D is ambiguous. The CDR3 extends over 15 amino acids. Germline CDR1 is SGDLS and CDR2 is YYNGEE. The V end lost 4 bases, the J end lost 7 bases, and 15 bases lay between the germline ends. This CDR3 is CASSPVGSGNSPLHF. The DNA for the CDR3 is TGTGCCAGCAGCCCGGTCGGGTCCGGGAATTCACCCCTCCACTTT.

The chain carries TRBV14 and TRBJ2-1, with D unclear. The CDR3 has 13 residues. Germline V gives CDR1 SGHDN, CDR2 FVKESK. The V end lost 1 base, the J end lost 7 bases, and 8 bases lay between the germline ends. For the CDR3, the DNA is TGTGCCAGCAGCCAAGTCTACCTGAATGAGCAGTTCTTC. This encodes CASSQVYLNEQFF.

V usage is TRBV2 and J usage is TRBJ1-5; 9 nucleotides agree with TRBD1. With 4 bases clipped from V and 6 bases from J, the junction kept 7 bases outside the gene matches. The CDR3 covers 15 residues. Germline V gene lookup returns CDR1 SNHLY and CDR2 FYNNEI. The CDR3 sequence: CASSGRTGEIQPQHF. In nucleotides, the CDR3 is TGTGCCAGCAGTGGGCGGACAGGGGAGATTCAGCCCCAGCATTTT.

This chain links TRBV7-2 with TRBJ1-2; TRBD1 matches at 7 bases. Trimming at V came to 5 bases and at J to 12 bases, leaving 21 bases not matched to a gene. Per germline, CDR1 SGHTA and CDR2 FQGNSA. There are 16 residues in the CDR3. CDR3 protein: CASSQSLTGTLRGDTF. As DNA, the CDR3 is TGTGCCAGCAGCCAATCCCTGACAGGGACGCTTCGTGGGGACACCTTC. The variable domain in full, with the rest retrieved from reference TRBV7-2 and TRBJ1-2, is GAGVSQSPSNKVTEKGKDVELRCDPISGHTALYWYRQSLGQGLEFLIYFQGNSAPDKSGLPSDRFSAERTGGSVSTLTIQRTQQEDSAVYLCASSQSLTGTLRGDTFGSGTRLTVV.

The chain carries TRBV10-3 and TRBJ2-1; 9 nucleotides align to TRBD1. Germline CDR1 and CDR2: ENHRY and SYGVKD. V lost 2 bases, J lost 4 bases, and 6 bases stayed unmatched. The CDR3 loop spans 16 amino acids. The CDR3 protein is CAISERRDRDYNEQFF. The CDR3 bases are TGTGCCATCAGTGAGCGCCGGGACAGGGATTACAATGAGCAGTTCTTC.

The V and J genes are TRBV29-1 and TRBJ1-2; 7 bases agree with TRBD1. Trimming cost V 0 bases and J 5 bases; bases outside gene matches: 6. Germline values: CDR1 SQVTM, CDR2 ANQGSEA. The CDR3 extends over 14 amino acids. The CDR3 region is CSVEEDRDSYGYTF. CDR3 nucleotides: TGCAGCGTTGAAGAAGACAGGGACTCGTATGGCTACACCTTC.

The DNA of the CDR3 is TGTGCCATCAGTCTCGGGACAGGACTCTATGGCTACACCTTC. This sequence encodes CAISLGTGLYGYTF. The chain carries TRBV10-3 and TRBJ1-2, with 8 bases matching TRBD1. There are 14 residues in the CDR3. Losses at the gene ends were 5 bases for V and 4 bases for J; bases not matched to a gene: 6. CDR1 is ENHRY, CDR2 SYGVKD, per germline.

This chain connects TRBV5-3 to TRBJ1-4; D is ambiguous. TRBV5-3 is filed as an ORF, its function uncertain. The V end lost 2 bases, the J end lost 1 base, and 12 bases lay between the germline ends. This CDR3 contains 16 residues. The DNA for the CDR3 is TGTGCCAGAAGCTTACACCTGGAGAAAACTAATGAAAAACTGTTTTTT. Amino acid sequence: CARSLHLEKTNEKLFF.

J is TRBJ1-1 and V is TRBV5-1; D is possibly TRBD1 (6 bases). Germline V gene data show CDR1 as SGHRS and CDR2 as YFSETQ. V lost 3 bases and J lost 1, with 13 bases in between. The CDR3 spans 15 residues. Here the CDR3 reads CASSSQGPPNTEAFF. CDR3 coding DNA: TGCGCCAGCAGCTCACAGGGACCCCCGAACACTGAAGCTTTCTTT.

The chain recombines TRBV6-2 or TRBV6-3 with TRBJ1-5, with D unclear. Per germline, CDR1 MNHEY and CDR2 SVGEGT. This CDR3 has 16 residues. V was trimmed by 0 bases and J by 0 bases, leaving 9 bases between them. The DNA of the CDR3 is TGTGCCAGCAGTTACTCGGCAGTATATAGCAATCAGCCCCAGCATTTT. This gives the protein CASSYSAVYSNQPQHF.

This clone was counted a single time. The chain carries TRBV4-3 and TRBJ1-6; the match to TRBD1 covers 7 bases. With V trimmed by 1 base and J by 7 bases, 4 bases remained unmatched. Germline lookup yields CDR1 LGHNA and CDR2 YSLEER. The CDR3 totals 15 residues. Here the CDR3 reads CASSQGRGRNSPLHF. CDR3 bases: TGCGCCAGCAGCCAAGGGAGGGGGCGAAATTCACCCCTCCACTTT.